The 3 T cell receptor beta chains presented below share a single source sample, sequenced in a study of T cells after yellow fever vaccination. TCRdb passed the 5' RACE reads through MiXCR, listing each CDR3 protein once. This table holds some 300,000 distinct CDR3 sequences, more than 3% found once. The sample was PBMCs, taken on the day of the yellow fever booster vaccination. These receptors were obtained from a man younger than 35 who received the YFV17D yellow fever vaccine.

This clonotype was recorded a few times. The rearrangement uses TRBV10-3 and TRBJ1-3; TRBD1 is a possible D gene (5 bases). The CDR3 loop spans 16 amino acids. The ends were cut back, 4 bases at V and 0 bases at J, with 13 bases in the middle. Germline V gene lookup returns CDR1 ENHRY and CDR2 SYGVKD. The CDR3 reads CAISVEGRASGNTIYF. The CDR3 DNA is TGTGCCATCAGTGTCGAGGGCAGGGCCTCTGGAAACACCATATATTTT.

This chain joins TRBV5-1 and TRBJ2-7, with 9 bases identical to TRBD2. V lost 4 bases to trimming and J lost 5 bases; unmatched junction nucleotides: 7. The CDR3 spans 14 residues. Per germline, CDR1 SGHRS and CDR2 YFSETQ. The CDR3 loop is CASSVAGATHEQYF. The DNA of the CDR3 is TGCGCCAGCAGCGTAGCGGGGGCCACTCACGAGCAGTACTTC.

There are a few counts of this clonotype. The chain carries TRBV4-1 and TRBJ2-1, with no clear D. The CDR3 is 12 amino acids. Germline CDR1 and CDR2: MGHRA and YSYEKL. V lost 1 base, J lost 10 bases, and 8 bases lay in between. The CDR3 sequence is CASSQVSREQFF. The CDR3 nucleotides are TGCGCCAGCAGCCAAGTTTCGAGGGAGCAGTTCTTC.